A selection of T cell receptor beta chains follows, all from one sample in a study of CD8 T cells in ankylosing spondylitis. TCRdb re-called the 5' RACE reads through MiXCR, storing one row per CDR3 protein. The table has around 770,000 distinct CDR3 sequences, roughly 19% seen once; the top ten hold under 20%. The sample consisted of blood, either unsorted or a sorted T cell fraction (not recorded which). The receptor set was obtained from a male donor with ankylosing spondylitis. Both conserved end residues are part of each CDR3. Each record gives: D gene, clone size, J gene, V gene, CDR3 DNA, CDR3 protein. D genes are given only for firm matches. Clone size is not always given. Where it is, it says once, few, many or a class for expanded clones.

D gene: TRBD2
clone size: few
J gene: TRBJ2-7
V gene: TRBV7-2
CDR3 DNA: TGTGCCAGCAGCTCGGGAGCGGGGCAGTCCTACGAGCAGTACTTC
CDR3 protein: CASSSGAGQSYEQYF

D gene: NA
clone size: NA
J gene: TRBJ1-1
V gene: TRBV3-1
CDR3 DNA: TGTGCCAGCAGCCAATCTCGACAGTTGGGGAACACTGAAGCTTTCTTT
CDR3 protein: CASSQSRQLGNTEAFF

D gene: TRBD2
clone size: NA
J gene: TRBJ2-7
V gene: TRBV5-1
CDR3 DNA: TGCGCCAGCAGCTTTCCTAGCGGGATAAGGGCCGAGCAGTACTTC
CDR3 protein: CASSFPSGIRAEQYF

D gene: TRBD1
clone size: NA
J gene: TRBJ1-2
V gene: TRBV2
CDR3 DNA: TGTGCCAGCAGTGCATACAGGGGGCTCTACTATGGCTACACCTTC
CDR3 protein: CASSAYRGLYYGYTF

D gene: TRBD2
clone size: NA
J gene: TRBJ2-7
V gene: TRBV19
CDR3 DNA: TGTGCCAGTAGTATTCGGCTAGCGGCGTACGAGCAGTACTTC
CDR3 protein: CASSIRLAAYEQYF

D gene: NA
clone size: few
J gene: TRBJ2-5
V gene: TRBV4-1
CDR3 DNA: TGCGCCAGCAGCCAAGCTGCAAACCAAGAGACCCAGTACTTC
CDR3 protein: CASSQAANQETQYF

D gene: NA
clone size: few
J gene: TRBJ2-2
V gene: TRBV30
CDR3 DNA: TGTGCCTGGAGTTCAACCGGGGAGCTGTTTTTT
CDR3 protein: CAWSSTGELFF

D gene: TRBD2
clone size: many
J gene: TRBJ2-7
V gene: TRBV20-1
CDR3 DNA: TGCAGTGCTAGAGATGGCGGGGGGACCCCCTACGAGCAGTACTTC
CDR3 protein: CSARDGGGTPYEQYF

D gene: NA
clone size: NA
J gene: TRBJ1-1
V gene: TRBV27
CDR3 DNA: TGTGCCAGCACTGGGGGGACGGTGAACACTGAAGCTTTCTTT
CDR3 protein: CASTGGTVNTEAFF

D gene: TRBD2
clone size: many
J gene: TRBJ2-7
V gene: TRBV29-1
CDR3 DNA: TGCAGCGTTGAAAGCCCCGGGACTAGCGGGATGGGTCTCTACGAGCAGTACTTC
CDR3 protein: CSVESPGTSGMGLYEQYF

D gene: NA
clone size: few
J gene: TRBJ2-1
V gene: TRBV2
CDR3 DNA: TGTGCCAGCAGCGTCAGACTTCTAAAAAATGAGCAGTTCTTC
CDR3 protein: CASSVRLLKNEQFF

D gene: NA
clone size: NA
J gene: TRBJ2-4
V gene: TRBV27
CDR3 DNA: TGTGCCAGCAGTCCTCGCCCCGAAGCAAACATTCAGTACTTC
CDR3 protein: CASSPRPEANIQYF

D gene: TRBD2
clone size: NA
J gene: TRBJ2-1
V gene: TRBV28
CDR3 DNA: TGTGCCAGCAGTTCCCCGACTAGCGGGAGTATAAATGAGCAGTTCTTC
CDR3 protein: CASSSPTSGSINEQFF

D gene: NA
clone size: few
J gene: TRBJ2-2
V gene: TRBV24-1
CDR3 DNA: TGTGCCACCAGTGACCCCTCCGGACTCGGGCCGAGGACCGGGGAGCTGTTTTTT
CDR3 protein: CATSDPSGLGPRTGELFF

D gene: NA
clone size: few
J gene: TRBJ2-5
V gene: TRBV12-3/TRBV12-4
CDR3 DNA: TGTGCCAGCAGTTCGTGGTTTCCCCAAGAGACCCAGTACTTC
CDR3 protein: CASSSWFPQETQYF

D gene: NA
clone size: NA
J gene: TRBJ1-1
V gene: TRBV5-1
CDR3 DNA: TGCGCCAGCAGCTTGGATGTGGTTAGCGCTGAAGCTTTCTTT
CDR3 protein: CASSLDVVSAEAFF

D gene: NA
clone size: NA
J gene: TRBJ1-1
V gene: TRBV7-6
CDR3 DNA: TGTGCCAGCAGCCAGGCCCTGGACACTGAAGCTTTCTTT
CDR3 protein: CASSQALDTEAFF

D gene: NA
clone size: NA
J gene: TRBJ2-2
V gene: TRBV6-1
CDR3 DNA: TGTGCCACCCATATGGGGGCCAGAAACCCCGGGGAGCTGTTTTTT
CDR3 protein: CATHMGARNPGELFF

D gene: NA
clone size: NA
J gene: TRBJ1-1
V gene: TRBV4-3
CDR3 DNA: TGCGCCAGCAGCCAATCCCAGGGGAAGAGAGTCACTGAAGCTTTCTTT
CDR3 protein: CASSQSQGKRVTEAFF

D gene: TRBD1
clone size: NA
J gene: TRBJ2-3
V gene: TRBV10-3
CDR3 DNA: TGTGCCATCAGTGAGTCCGGGACAGCTAGCACAGATACGCAGTATTTT
CDR3 protein: CAISESGTASTDTQYF

D gene: NA
clone size: many
J gene: TRBJ1-4
V gene: TRBV7-8
CDR3 DNA: TGCGCCAGCAGCTTGGAGGGGGGTGAAAAACTGTTTTTT
CDR3 protein: CASSLEGGEKLFF

D gene: NA
clone size: NA
J gene: TRBJ2-7
V gene: TRBV19
CDR3 DNA: TGTGCCAGCGTTGGGAATGAAAAGGGACGGGACTACGAGCAGTACTTC
CDR3 protein: CASVGNEKGRDYEQYF

D gene: NA
clone size: few
J gene: TRBJ2-3
V gene: TRBV25-1
CDR3 DNA: TGTGCCAGCAGTGAATATAGGGCAGGGGGCACAGATACGCAGTATTTT
CDR3 protein: CASSEYRAGGTDTQYF

D gene: TRBD1
clone size: NA
J gene: TRBJ2-1
V gene: TRBV9
CDR3 DNA: TGTGCCAGCAGCGGAGTCGGGACAGGGAATTACAATGAGCAGTTCTTC
CDR3 protein: CASSGVGTGNYNEQFF